This TCR beta chain emerged from a study of blood T cell repertoires in COVID-19. Study information: The United States, Italy and Spain were the sources of the acute and convalescent COVID-19 samples. T cells, B-cell-depleted T cells, or PBMCs provided the cDNA or gDNA that served as material.

With 8 bases clipped from V and 0 bases from J, the junction kept 7 bases outside the gene matches. CDR3 length: 15 residues. The germline V gene has CDR1 LGHDT and CDR2 YNNKEL (reference sequence). Per the study methods: For nucleated cells, counts were estimated from reference gene primer amplification. Measured with immunoSEQ multiplex PCR; TCRdb has only the in-frame clones, and not every one. From that table come the V and J calls and clone size; the DNA was used to work out D and trimming. In the table there are roughly 180,000 clones, 75% to 90% of which are singletons. The source material was peripheral blood. The receptor was derived from a woman aged 60-75 years with acute or convalescent COVID-19. The chain combines TRBV3-1 (or the pseudogene TRBV3-2) with TRBJ1-3, with 7 bases fitting TRBD1. In DNA form, the CDR3 reads TGTGCCAGCGGTAAAAGACAGGGCTCTGGAAACACCATATATTTT. This sequence encodes CASGKRQGSGNTIYF.